Sequencing of this T cell receptor (beta chain) was carried out in a study of CD8+CD57+ T cells in acquired aplastic anemia. Looking at the study overall: The average for DNA from sorted CD4+ and CD8+ cells was about 2.9 ug.

Whole-study findings and limits: CD8+ Simpson's diversity did not differ significantly between patients and controls. A set of 25 to 35 CD8+ CDR3 sequences was shared between patients and controls, and these sequences appeared highly expressed in patients.

This CDR3 has 15 amino acids. Germline loops: CDR1 SEHNR, CDR2 FQNEAQ (reference sequence). V shed 5 bases and J shed 9 bases, with 23 bases lying between them. This clonotype was recorded many times. The target antigen is unknown. Profiling that covered TCR beta VDJ and CDR3 relied on genomic DNA as its template. TCRdb re-called the reads through MiXCR, storing one row per CDR3 protein. The sample includes 250,000 to 350,000 distinct CDR3 sequences, 45% to 70% of them seen just once. The source material was sorted CD4+, CD8+, or CD8+CD57+ T cells (not recorded which) from PBMCs. The chain uses TRBV7-9 and TRBJ2-7; D is undetermined. The TCR originated in a human donor with severe aplastic anemia or a healthy control (not recorded which). The CDR3 nucleotides are TGTGCCAGCAGCCGAGGCCTCGTTGGGGAAACGGGGCAGTACTTC. Translation: CASSRGLVGETGQYF.